Detailed here is one T cell receptor beta chain. Its target antigen remains unknown. No qualities accompany the bases; no much larger clone lies one base away. TCRbeta CDR3 regions were amplified from genomic DNA using the immunoSEQ Assay, a bias-controlled multiplex PCR. The authors' analysis ran thus. Nucleated cell counts per sample were estimated from amplification of reference gene primers within the assay. To quantify the absolute abundance of each unique TCRbeta CDR3 rearrangement, sequence reads were collapsed and filtered. For each sample, productive Simpson clonality was calculated as the square root of Simpson's diversity index across productive rearrangements. TCRdb carries this immuneACCESS record with in-frame sequences only. Its versions omit some clonotypes, under half of them owing to an unresolved V gene in the studies checked, with the rest unexplained. V and J calls and clone size come straight from that table; D and trimming were deduced from the DNA. The sample has 200,000 to 250,000 clones on record, 65% to 85% of them singletons. The ten largest clones take up roughly 2.3% of the sample.

This sample was included in a study of blood T cell repertoires in COVID-19 (TCRdb year 2020). As for the study more broadly: Collaborator samples came from the United States, Italy and Spain and covered acute and convalescent phases of COVID-19. The prospective study material was composed of cDNA or gDNA derived from T cells, B-cell-depleted T cells, or PBMCs. Deeply sampled blood TCRbeta repertoires from subjects exposed to, actively infected with, or recovered from COVID-19 were included in the dataset. A freely available public database, intended as a resource for researchers studying the immune response to SARS-CoV-2, is where the repertoires were released. The samples were drawn from the first 160 participants of the ongoing ImmuneRACE study and from some 1,300 subjects provided by 6 global collaborators. Sample metadata almost always included a de-identified subject ID, COVID-19 status, age in years and sex. Where available, HLA class I and class II types were obtained from metadata supplied by the sample provider rather than from assay-based typing.

Collaborating institutions collected whole blood in K2EDTA tubes following their own protocols. For TCRbeta analysis, collaborator samples were shipped as frozen whole blood, as isolated PBMCs, or as DNA extracted from either sample type. Beyond this particular receptor, the publication reports: Clinical and demographic metadata were provided uncurated, with the amount varying by source and participant.

The V end loses 0 bases and the J end loses 0 bases, and a stretch of 7 bases separates them. Spanning cysteine to phenylalanine, the CDR3 consists of 15 amino acids. The only DNA kept is the CDR3, 45 bases in frame from the first base. Sequences SGHRS (CDR1) and YFSETQ (CDR2) are obtained from the germline V gene. Sequencing was performed on peripheral blood. This receptor was obtained from a woman in her fifties or sixties with acute or convalescent COVID-19. The sequence joins TRBV5-1 to TRBJ1-3, with no D gene named confidently. The CDR3 loop reads CASSLGGVSGNTIYF. The sequenced DNA: TGCGCCAGCAGCTTGGGCGGCGTCTCTGGAAACACCATATATTTT.